Described below is a single TCR beta chain sequence and its context. The data originate from a study of blood T cell repertoires in COVID-19. Study-wide background: The recovered donors of Cohort 3 showed two negative PCRs, clearance, or symptom resolution.

CDR3 size: 19 residues. Trimming at V came to 2 bases and at J to 4 bases, leaving 11 bases not matched to a gene. Germline V gene data show CDR1 as SNHLY and CDR2 as FYNNEI. Measured with immunoSEQ multiplex PCR; TCRdb has only the in-frame clones, and not every one. Here the sample spans fewer than 200,000 clones, roughly 78% being singletons. Participants were aged roughly 18 to 89 years, lived in some 23 US areas, and enrolled virtually. Participants had their cohort set by participant-reported clinical history. What was sequenced was PBMCs or T cells enriched from blood (not recorded which). The rearrangement joins TRBV2 to TRBJ2-1, with 13 positions matching TRBD2. This TCR was recovered from a woman aged 70 to 79 in a cohort exposed to, infected with or recovered from COVID-19 (not recorded which). CDR3 nucleotides: TGTGCCAGCAGTGAAAAAACTAGCGGGAGGGCCTACTCTTACAATGAGCAGTTCTTC. Its protein is CASSEKTSGRAYSYNEQFF. Combining the CDR3 with reference TRBV2 and TRBJ2-1 gives the whole variable domain EPEVTQTPSHQVTQMGQEVILRCVPISNHLYFYWYRQILGQKVEFLVSFYNNEISEKSEIFDDQFSVERPDGSNFTLKIRSTKLEDSAMYFCASSEKTSGRAYSYNEQFFGPGTRLTVL.